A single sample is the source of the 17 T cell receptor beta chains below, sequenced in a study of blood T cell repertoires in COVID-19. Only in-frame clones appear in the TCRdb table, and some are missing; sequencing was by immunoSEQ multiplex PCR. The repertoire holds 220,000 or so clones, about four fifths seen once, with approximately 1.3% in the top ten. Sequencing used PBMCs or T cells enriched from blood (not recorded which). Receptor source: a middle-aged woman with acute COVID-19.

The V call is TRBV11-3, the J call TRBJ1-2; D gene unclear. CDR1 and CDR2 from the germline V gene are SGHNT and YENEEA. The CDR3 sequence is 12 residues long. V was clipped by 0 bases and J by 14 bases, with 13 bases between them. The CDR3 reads CASSLDLGRPTF. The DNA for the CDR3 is TGTGCCAGCAGCTTAGATCTGGGCAGACCAACCTTC.

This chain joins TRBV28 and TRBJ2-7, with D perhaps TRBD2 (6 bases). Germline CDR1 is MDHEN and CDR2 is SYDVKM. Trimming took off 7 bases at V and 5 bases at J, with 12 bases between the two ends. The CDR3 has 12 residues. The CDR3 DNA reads TGTGCCAGCAATATCCGGAGGGACGAGCAGTACTTC. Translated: CASNIRRDEQYF.

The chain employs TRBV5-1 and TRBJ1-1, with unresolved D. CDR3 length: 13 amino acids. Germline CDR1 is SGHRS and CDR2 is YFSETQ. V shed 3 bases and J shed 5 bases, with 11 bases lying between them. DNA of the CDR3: TGCGCCAGCAGCTCGACGGGAGGGACTGAAGCTTTCTTT. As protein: CASSSTGGTEAFF. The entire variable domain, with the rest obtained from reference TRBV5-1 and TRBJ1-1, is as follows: KAGVTQTPRYLIKTRGQQVTLSCSPISGHRSVSWYQQTPGQGLQFLFEYFSETQRNKGNFPGRFSGRQFSNSRSEMNVSTLELGDSALYLCASSSTGGTEAFFGQGTRLTVV.

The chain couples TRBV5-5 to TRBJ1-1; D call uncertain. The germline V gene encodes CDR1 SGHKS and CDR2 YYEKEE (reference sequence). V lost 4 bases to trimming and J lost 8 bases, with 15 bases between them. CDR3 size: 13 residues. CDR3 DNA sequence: TGTGCCAGCAGCCCGCGGGTGCTAGGAGAAGCTTTCTTT. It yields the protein CASSPRVLGEAFF.

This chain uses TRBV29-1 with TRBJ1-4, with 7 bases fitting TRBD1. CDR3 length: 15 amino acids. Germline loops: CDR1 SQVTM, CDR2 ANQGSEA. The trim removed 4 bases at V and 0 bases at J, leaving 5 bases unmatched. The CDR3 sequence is CSVAPTGATNEKLFF. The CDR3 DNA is TGCAGCGTTGCCCCAACAGGGGCAACTAATGAAAAACTGTTTTTT.

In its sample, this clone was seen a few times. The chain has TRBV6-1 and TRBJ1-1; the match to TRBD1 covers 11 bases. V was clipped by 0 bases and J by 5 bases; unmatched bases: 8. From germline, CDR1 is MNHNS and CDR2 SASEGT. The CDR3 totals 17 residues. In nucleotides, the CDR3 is TGTGCCAGCAGTGAAGCTAAAGGGACAGGGGGTTGGACTGAAGCTTTCTTT. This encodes CASSEAKGTGGWTEAFF.

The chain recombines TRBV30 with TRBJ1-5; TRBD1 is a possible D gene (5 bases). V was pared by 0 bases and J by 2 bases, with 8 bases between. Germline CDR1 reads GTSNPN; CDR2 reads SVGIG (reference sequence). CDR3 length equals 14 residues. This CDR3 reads CAWSVQGGNQPQHF. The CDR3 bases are TGTGCCTGGAGTGTCCAGGGTGGCAATCAGCCCCAGCATTTT. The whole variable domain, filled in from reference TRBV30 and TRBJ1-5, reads SQTIHQWPATLVQPVGSPLSLECTVEGTSNPNLYWYRQAAGRGLQLLFYSVGIGQISSEVPQNLSASRPQDRQFILSSKKLLLSDSGFYLCAWSVQGGNQPQHFGDGTRLSIL.

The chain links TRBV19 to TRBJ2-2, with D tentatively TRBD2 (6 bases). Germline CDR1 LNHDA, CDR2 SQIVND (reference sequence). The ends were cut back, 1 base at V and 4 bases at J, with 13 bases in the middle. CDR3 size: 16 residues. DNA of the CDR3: TGTGCCAGTAGTATAGGGCGGACTATACTCACCGGGGAGCTGTTTTTT. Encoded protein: CASSIGRTILTGELFF.

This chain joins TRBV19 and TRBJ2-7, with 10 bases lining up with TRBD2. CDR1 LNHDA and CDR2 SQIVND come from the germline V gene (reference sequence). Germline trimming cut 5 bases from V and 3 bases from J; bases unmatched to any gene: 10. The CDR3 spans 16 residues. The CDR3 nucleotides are TGTGCCAGTAGTTCCCTAGCGGGGGCCTCCTTCTACGAGCAGTACTTC. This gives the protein CASSSLAGASFYEQYF.

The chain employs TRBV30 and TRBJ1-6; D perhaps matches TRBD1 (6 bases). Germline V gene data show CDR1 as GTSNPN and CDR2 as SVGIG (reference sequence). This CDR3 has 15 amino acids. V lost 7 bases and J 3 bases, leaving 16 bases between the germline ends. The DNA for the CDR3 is TGTGCCTTCCGGACAGAACCATTCTATAATTCACCCCTCCACTTT. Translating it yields CAFRTEPFYNSPLHF.

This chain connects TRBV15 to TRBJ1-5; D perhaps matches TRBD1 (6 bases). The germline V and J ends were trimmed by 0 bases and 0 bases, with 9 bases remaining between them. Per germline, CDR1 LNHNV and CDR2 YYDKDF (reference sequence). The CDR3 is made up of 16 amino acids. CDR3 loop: CATSREGHYSNQPQHF. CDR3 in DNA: TGTGCCACCAGCAGAGAGGGACATTATAGCAATCAGCCCCAGCATTTT.

CDR3 nucleotide sequence: TGTGCCAGCAGCTTAAACTCCGTAGCCGTCTATGGCTACACCTTC. Amino acids: CASSLNSVAVYGYTF. The chain links TRBV7-2 to TRBJ1-2; D is uncertain. Germline V CDR1 and CDR2: SGHTA, FQGNSA. The CDR3 loop spans 15 amino acids. V lost 2 bases and J lost 4, with 14 bases in between.

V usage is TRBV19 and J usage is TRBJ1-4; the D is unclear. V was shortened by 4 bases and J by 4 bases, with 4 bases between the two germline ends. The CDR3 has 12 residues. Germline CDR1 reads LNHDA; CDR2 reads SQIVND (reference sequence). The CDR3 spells CASSTVNEKLFF. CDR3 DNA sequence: TGTGCCAGTAGTACCGTTAATGAAAAACTGTTTTTT.

The CDR3 DNA reads as TGTGCCAGCAGTACATGGGCAGGGAATCAGCCCCAGCATTTT. It codes for CASSTWAGNQPQHF. The V call is TRBV6-5, the J call TRBJ1-5, with D maybe TRBD1 (5 bases). The CDR3 runs 14 residues. Trimming shortened V by 5 bases and J by 4 bases, and 12 bases separated the two germline ends. Per the germline V gene, CDR1 is MNHEY and CDR2 is SVGAGI.

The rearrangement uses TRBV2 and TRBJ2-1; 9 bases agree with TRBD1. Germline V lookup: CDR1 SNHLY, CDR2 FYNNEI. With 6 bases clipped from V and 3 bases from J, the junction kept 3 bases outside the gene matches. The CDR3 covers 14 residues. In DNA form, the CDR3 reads TGTGCCAGCAGACAGGGGGCCGGCTACAATGAGCAGTTCTTC. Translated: CASRQGAGYNEQFF. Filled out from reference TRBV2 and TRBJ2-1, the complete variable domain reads EPEVTQTPSHQVTQMGQEVILRCVPISNHLYFYWYRQILGQKVEFLVSFYNNEISEKSEIFDDQFSVERPDGSNFTLKIRSTKLEDSAMYFCASRQGAGYNEQFFGPGTRLTVL.

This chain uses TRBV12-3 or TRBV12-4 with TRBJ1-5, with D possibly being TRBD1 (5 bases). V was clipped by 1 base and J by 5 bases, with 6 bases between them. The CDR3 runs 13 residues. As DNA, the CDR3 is TGTGCCAGCAGTTTAGGGGGCCATCAGCCCCAGCATTTT. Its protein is CASSLGGHQPQHF.

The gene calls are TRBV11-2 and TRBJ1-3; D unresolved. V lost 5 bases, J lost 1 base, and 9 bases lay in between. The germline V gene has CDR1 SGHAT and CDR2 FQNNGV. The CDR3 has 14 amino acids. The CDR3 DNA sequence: TGTGCCAGCAGCCCCCAGAGGTCTGGAAACACCATATATTTT. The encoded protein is CASSPQRSGNTIYF.